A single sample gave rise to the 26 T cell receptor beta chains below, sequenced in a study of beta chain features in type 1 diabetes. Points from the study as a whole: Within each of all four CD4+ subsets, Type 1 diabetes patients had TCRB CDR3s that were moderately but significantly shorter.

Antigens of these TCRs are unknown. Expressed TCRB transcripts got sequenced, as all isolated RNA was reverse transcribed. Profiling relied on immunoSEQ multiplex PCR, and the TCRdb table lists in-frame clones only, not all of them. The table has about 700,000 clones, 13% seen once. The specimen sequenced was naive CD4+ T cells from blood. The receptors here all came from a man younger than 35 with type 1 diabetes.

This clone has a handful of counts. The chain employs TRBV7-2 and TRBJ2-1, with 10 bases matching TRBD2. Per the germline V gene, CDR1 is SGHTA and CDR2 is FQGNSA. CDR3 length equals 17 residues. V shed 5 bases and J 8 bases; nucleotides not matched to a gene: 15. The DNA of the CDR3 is TGTGCCAGCAGCCCCAGAGGAGCGGGGGGGCCTCCCCATGAGCAGTTCTTC. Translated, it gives CASSPRGAGGPPHEQFF.

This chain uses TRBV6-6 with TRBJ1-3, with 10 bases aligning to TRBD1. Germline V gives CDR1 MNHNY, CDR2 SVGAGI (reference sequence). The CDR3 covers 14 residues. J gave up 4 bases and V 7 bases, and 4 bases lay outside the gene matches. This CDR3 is CASKGQGLGNTIYF. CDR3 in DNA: TGTGCCAGCAAGGGACAGGGGCTCGGAAACACCATATATTTT.

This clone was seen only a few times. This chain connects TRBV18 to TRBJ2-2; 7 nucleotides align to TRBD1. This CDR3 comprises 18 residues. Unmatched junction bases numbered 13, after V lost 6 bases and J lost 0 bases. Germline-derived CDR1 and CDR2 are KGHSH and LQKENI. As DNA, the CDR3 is TGTGCCAGCTCGCATCGGGACAGCAGCCCCGCGAACACCGGGGAGCTGTTTTTT. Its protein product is CASSHRDSSPANTGELFF.

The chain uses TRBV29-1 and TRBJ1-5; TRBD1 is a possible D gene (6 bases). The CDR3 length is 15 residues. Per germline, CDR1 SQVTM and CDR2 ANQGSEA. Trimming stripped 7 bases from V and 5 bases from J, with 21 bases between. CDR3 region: CSAVLQGAEDQPQHF. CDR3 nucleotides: TGCAGCGCCGTCCTACAGGGAGCGGAGGATCAGCCCCAGCATTTT.

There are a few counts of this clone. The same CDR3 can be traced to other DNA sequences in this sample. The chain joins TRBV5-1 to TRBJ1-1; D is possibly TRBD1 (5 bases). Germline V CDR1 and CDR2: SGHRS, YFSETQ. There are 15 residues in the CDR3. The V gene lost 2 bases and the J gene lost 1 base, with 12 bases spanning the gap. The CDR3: CASSFGAGSNTEAFF. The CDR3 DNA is TGCGCCAGCAGCTTTGGTGCAGGGTCGAACACTGAAGCTTTCTTT.

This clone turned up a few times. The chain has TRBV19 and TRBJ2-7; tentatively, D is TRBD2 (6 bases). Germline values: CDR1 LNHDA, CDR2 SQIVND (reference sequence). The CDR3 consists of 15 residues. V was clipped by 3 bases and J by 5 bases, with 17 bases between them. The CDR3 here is CASSIGGGLSHEQYF. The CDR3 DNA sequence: TGTGCCAGTAGTATCGGCGGAGGACTATCCCACGAGCAGTACTTC.

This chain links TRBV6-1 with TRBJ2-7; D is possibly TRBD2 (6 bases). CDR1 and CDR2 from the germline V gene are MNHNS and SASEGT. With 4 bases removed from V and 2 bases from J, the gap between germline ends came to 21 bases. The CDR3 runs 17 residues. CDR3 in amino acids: CASSAGGAGRYPYEQYF. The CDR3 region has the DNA TGTGCCAGCAGTGCCGGAGGGGCAGGCCGATATCCCTACGAGCAGTACTTC.

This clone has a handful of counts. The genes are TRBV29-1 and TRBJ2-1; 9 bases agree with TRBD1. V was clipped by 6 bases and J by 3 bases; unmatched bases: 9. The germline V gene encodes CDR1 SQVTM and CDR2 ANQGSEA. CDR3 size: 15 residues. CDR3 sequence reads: CSVLKGTGIYNEQFF. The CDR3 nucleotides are TGCAGCGTCTTAAAGGGGACAGGGATCTACAATGAGCAGTTCTTC.

The CDR3 DNA follows: TGTGCCACCAGCAGAGATTGGGGGTCCGGAAACACCATATATTTT. Its translation: CATSRDWGSGNTIYF. This chain connects TRBV15 to TRBJ1-3, with D perhaps matching TRBD1 (5 bases). V lost 0 bases and J lost 4, with 10 bases in between. The CDR3 runs to 15 residues. Germline V lookup: CDR1 LNHNV, CDR2 YYDKDF (reference sequence). Full variable domain (rest looked up from reference TRBV15 and TRBJ1-3): DAMVIQNPRYQVTQFGKPVTLSCSQTLNHNVMYWYQQKSSQAPKLLFHYYDKDFNNEADTPDNFQSRRPNTSFCFLDIRSPGLGDTAMYLCATSRDWGSGNTIYFGEGSWLTVV.

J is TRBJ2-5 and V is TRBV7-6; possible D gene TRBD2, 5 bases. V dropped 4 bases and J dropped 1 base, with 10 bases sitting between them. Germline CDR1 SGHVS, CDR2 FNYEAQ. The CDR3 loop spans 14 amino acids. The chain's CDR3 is CASSYPGSQETQYF. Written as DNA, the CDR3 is TGTGCCAGCAGCTACCCGGGAAGCCAAGAGACCCAGTACTTC.

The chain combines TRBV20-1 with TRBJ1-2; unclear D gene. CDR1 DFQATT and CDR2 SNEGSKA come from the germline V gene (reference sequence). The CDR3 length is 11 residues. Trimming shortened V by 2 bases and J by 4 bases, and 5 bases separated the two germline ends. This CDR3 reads CSARYSYGYTF. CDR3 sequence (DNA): TGCAGTGCTAGATACTCCTATGGCTACACCTTC.

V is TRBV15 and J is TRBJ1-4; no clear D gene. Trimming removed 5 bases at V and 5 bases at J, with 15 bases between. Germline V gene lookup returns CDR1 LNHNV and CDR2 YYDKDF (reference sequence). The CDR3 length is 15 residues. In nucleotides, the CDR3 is TGTGCCACCAGCGCACGGCCGCCGCAAAATGAAAAACTGTTTTTT. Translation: CATSARPPQNEKLFF.

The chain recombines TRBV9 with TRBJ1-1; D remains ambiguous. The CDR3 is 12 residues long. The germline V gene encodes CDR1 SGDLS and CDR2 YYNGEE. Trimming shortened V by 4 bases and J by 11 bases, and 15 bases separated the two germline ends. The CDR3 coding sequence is TGTGCCAGCAGCTCTCAGGTAGGCGAGGCTTTCTTT. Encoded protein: CASSSQVGEAFF.

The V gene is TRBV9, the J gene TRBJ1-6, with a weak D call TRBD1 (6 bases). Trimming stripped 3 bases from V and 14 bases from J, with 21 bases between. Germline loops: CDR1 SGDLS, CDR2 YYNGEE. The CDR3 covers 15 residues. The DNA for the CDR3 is TGTGCCAGCAGCGAGGGCCAGACAGGCTTGACGACCCTCCACTTT. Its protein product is CASSEGQTGLTTLHF.

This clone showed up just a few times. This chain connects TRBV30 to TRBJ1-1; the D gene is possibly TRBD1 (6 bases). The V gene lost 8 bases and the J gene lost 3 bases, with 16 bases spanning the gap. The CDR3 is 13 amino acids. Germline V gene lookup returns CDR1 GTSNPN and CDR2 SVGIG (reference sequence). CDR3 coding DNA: TGTGCCAGGACGCAGGGGTTCGACACTGAAGCTTTCTTT. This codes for CARTQGFDTEAFF.

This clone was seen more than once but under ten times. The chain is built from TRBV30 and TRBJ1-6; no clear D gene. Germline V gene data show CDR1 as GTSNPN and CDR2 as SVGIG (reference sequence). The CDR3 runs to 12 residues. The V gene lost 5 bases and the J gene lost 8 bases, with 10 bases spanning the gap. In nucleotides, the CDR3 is TGTGCCTGGGGGCGCCCGGATTCACCCCTCCACTTT. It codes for CAWGRPDSPLHF.

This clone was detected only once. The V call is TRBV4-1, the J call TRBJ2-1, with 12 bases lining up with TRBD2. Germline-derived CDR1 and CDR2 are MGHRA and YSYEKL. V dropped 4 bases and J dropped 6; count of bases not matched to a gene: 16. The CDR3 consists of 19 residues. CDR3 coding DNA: TGCGCCAGCAGCCCTCGCTACCCACCAGCTAGCGGGGGGGCCAATGAGCAGTTCTTC. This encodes CASSPRYPPASGGANEQFF.

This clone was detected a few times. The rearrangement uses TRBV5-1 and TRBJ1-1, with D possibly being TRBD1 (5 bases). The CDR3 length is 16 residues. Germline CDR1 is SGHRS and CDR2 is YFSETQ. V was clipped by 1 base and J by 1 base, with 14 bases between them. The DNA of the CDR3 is TGCGCCAGCAGCTTGTCCGGGGCAAGCAGGAACACTGAAGCTTTCTTT. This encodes CASSLSGASRNTEAFF.

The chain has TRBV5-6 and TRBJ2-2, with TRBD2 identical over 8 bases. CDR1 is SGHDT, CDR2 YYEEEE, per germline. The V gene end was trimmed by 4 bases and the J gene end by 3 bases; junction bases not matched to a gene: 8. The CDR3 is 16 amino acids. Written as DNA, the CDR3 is TGTGCCAGCAGCCCGGGACTAGGGGCGGACACCGGGGAGCTGTTTTTT. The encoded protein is CASSPGLGADTGELFF.

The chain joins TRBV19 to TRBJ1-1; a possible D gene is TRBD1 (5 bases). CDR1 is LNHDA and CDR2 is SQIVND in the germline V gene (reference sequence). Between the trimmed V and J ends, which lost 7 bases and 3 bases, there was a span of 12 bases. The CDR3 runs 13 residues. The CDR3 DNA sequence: TGTGCCAGTAAACACAGGTTGGACACTGAAGCTTTCTTT. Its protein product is CASKHRLDTEAFF.

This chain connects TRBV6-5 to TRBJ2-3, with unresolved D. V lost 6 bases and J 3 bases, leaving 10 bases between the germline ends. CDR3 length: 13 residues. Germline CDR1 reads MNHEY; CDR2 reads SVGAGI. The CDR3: CASRLTGTDTQYF. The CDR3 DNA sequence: TGTGCCAGCAGGCTAACGGGTACAGATACGCAGTATTTT.

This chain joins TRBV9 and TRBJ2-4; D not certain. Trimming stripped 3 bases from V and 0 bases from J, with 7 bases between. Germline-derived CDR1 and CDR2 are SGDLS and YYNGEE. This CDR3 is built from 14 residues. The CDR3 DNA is TGTGCCAGCAGCGGTACACTAGCCAAAAACATTCAGTACTTC. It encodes CASSGTLAKNIQYF.

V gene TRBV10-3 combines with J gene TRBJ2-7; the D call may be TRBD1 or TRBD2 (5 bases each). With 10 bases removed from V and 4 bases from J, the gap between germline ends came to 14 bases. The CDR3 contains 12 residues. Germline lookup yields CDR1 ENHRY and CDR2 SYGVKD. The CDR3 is CATSGREYEQYF. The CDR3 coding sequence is TGTGCCACCTCGGGGCGAGAGTACGAGCAGTACTTC.

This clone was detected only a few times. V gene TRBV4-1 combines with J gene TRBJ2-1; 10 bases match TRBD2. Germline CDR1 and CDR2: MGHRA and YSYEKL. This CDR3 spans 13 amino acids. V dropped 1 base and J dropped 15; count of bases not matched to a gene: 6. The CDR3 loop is CASSQASGGALFF. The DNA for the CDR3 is TGCGCCAGCAGCCAAGCGAGCGGGGGGGCGTTGTTCTTC.

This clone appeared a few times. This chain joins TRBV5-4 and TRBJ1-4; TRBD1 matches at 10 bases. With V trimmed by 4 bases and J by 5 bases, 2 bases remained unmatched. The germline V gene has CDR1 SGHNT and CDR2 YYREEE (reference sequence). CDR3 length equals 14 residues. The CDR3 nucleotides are TGTGCCAGCAGCCGGACAGGGGGGAATGAAAAACTGTTTTTT. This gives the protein CASSRTGGNEKLFF.

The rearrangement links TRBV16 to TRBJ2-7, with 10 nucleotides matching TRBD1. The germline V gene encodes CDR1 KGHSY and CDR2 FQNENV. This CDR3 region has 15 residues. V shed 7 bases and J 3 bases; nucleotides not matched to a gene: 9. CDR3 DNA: TGTGCCAGCAATCCCGGGACAGGGGCCGTCTACGAGCAGTACTTC. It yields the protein CASNPGTGAVYEQYF.